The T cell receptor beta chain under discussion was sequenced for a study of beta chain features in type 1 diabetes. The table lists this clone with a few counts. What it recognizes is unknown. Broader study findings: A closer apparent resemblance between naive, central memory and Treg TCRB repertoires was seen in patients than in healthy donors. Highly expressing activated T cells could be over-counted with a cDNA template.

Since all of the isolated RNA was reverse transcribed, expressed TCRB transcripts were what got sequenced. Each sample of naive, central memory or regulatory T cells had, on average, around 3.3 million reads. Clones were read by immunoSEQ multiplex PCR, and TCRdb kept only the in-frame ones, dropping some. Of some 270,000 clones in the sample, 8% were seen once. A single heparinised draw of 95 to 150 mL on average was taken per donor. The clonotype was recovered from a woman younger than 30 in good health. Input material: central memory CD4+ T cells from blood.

CDR3 loop: CASSPGTGDYGYTF. The CDR3 DNA reads TGTGCCAGCTCACCAGGGACAGGGGATTATGGCTACACCTTC. The chain uses TRBV18 and TRBJ1-2, with TRBD1 identical over 10 bases. The trim removed 2 bases at V and 5 bases at J, leaving 2 bases unmatched. This CDR3 region has 14 residues. Looked up from germline, CDR1 is KGHSH and CDR2 is LQKENI.